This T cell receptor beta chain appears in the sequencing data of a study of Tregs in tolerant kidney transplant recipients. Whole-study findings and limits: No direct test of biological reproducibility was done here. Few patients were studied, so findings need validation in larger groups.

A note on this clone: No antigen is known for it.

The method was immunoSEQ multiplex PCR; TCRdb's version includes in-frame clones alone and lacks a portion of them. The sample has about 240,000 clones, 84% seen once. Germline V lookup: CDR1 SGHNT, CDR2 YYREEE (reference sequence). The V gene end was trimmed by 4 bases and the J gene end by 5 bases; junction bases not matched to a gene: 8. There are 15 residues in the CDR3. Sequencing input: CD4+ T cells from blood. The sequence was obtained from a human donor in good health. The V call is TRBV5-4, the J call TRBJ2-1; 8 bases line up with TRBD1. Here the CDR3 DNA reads TGTGCCAGCAGCCCCACAGGGGGATGGAACAATGAGCAGTTCTTC. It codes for CASSPTGGWNNEQFF.